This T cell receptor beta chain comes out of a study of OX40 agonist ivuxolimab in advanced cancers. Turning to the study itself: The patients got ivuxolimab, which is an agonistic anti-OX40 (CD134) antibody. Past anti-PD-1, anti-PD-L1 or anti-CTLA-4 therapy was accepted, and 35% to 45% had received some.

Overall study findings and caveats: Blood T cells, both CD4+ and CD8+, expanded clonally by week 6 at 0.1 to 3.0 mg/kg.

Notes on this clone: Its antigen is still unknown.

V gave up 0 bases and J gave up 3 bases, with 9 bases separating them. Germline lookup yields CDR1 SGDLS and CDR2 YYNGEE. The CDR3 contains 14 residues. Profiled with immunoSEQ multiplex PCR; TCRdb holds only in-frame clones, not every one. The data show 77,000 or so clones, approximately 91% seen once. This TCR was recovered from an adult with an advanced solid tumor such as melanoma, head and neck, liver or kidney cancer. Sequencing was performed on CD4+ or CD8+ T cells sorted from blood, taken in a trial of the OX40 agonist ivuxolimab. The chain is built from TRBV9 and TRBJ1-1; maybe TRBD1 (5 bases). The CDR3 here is CASSVDLGDTEAFF. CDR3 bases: TGTGCCAGCAGCGTAGACCTAGGGGACACTGAAGCTTTCTTT.